Listed below are T cell receptor beta chains from one sample, sequenced in a study of cytomegalovirus exposure and HLA in healthy donors. Repertoires were generated with immunoSEQ multiplex PCR, while TCRdb's copy carries only in-frame clones and drops some. Among 220,000 or so clones listed, approximately 79% were seen once. The material sequenced was PBMCs. Receptors originate from a middle-aged man in good health and CMV-seronegative. Each CDR3 is given with its conserved first and last residue. The D gene is left open where the match is weak. Expanded clones are given a class, and other clones once, few, many or no size at all.

j_gene | abundance | d_gene | v_gene | CDR3aa | CDR3nt
TRBJ2-5 | - | TRBD1 | TRBV4-1 | CASSQDPGTGGAGETQYF | TGCGCCAGCAGCCAAGATCCCGGGACAGGGGGCGCCGGGGAGACCCAGTACTTC
TRBJ2-1 | few | TRBD2 | TRBV7-3 | CASSPSGGDYNEQFF | TGTGCCAGCAGCCCTAGCGGGGGGGACTACAATGAGCAGTTCTTC
TRBJ1-2 | - | - | TRBV28 | CASSFLRQANYGYTF | TGTGCCAGCAGTTTCCTTCGACAAGCTAACTATGGCTACACCTTC
TRBJ2-5 | - | TRBD1 | TRBV27 | CASRGDRGRPETQYF | TGTGCCAGCAGGGGGGACAGGGGGCGCCCAGAGACCCAGTACTTC
TRBJ2-7 | - | - | TRBV5-4 | CASSLSGSSYEQYF | TGTGCCAGCAGCTTAAGTGGGAGCTCCTACGAGCAGTACTTC
TRBJ1-3 | - | TRBD1 | TRBV9 | CASSLGGQPTSGNTIYF | TGTGCCAGCAGCCTGGGGGGACAGCCGACCTCTGGAAACACCATATATTTT
TRBJ2-3 | - | TRBD2 | TRBV30 | CAWDQGLAGRADTQYF | TGTGCCTGGGATCAGGGACTAGCGGGGCGGGCAGATACGCAGTATTTT
TRBJ2-5 | once | - | TRBV18 | CASSRLETQYF | TGTGCCAGCTCACGACTGGAGACCCAGTACTTC
TRBJ1-5 | - | - | TRBV5-6 | CASSPQMNQPQHF | TGTGCCAGCAGCCCACAGATGAATCAGCCCCAGCATTTT
TRBJ2-2 | - | TRBD1 | TRBV28 | CASSLGRTGITGELFF | TGTGCCAGCAGTTTAGGGAGGACAGGGATAACCGGGGAGCTGTTTTTT
TRBJ2-1 | few | TRBD2 | TRBV5-1 | CASSLIAGGGPGEQFF | TGCGCCAGCAGCCTAATAGCGGGAGGAGGGCCAGGTGAGCAGTTCTTC
TRBJ1-3 | - | - | TRBV30 | CAWSGGNLWGDGNTIYF | TGTGCCTGGAGTGGGGGAAATCTGTGGGGCGACGGAAACACCATATATTTT
TRBJ1-2 | - | - | TRBV18 | CASSPPPRSGYGYTF | TGTGCCAGCTCACCGCCCCCGCGGAGCGGCTATGGCTACACCTTC
TRBJ1-5 | - | - | TRBV5-6 | CASSIGLGIGYSNQPQHF | TGTGCCAGCAGCATTGGACTTGGGATCGGTTATAGCAATCAGCCCCAGCATTTT
TRBJ2-3 | few | TRBD2 | TRBV5-1 | CASSSPGLAETSTDTQYF | TGCGCCAGCAGCTCCCCGGGACTAGCGGAAACTAGCACAGATACGCAGTATTTT
TRBJ2-1 | - | TRBD1 | TRBV9 | CASSVVGGTGLNNEQFF | TGTGCCAGCAGCGTAGTGGGGGGGACAGGGCTGAACAATGAGCAGTTCTTC
TRBJ1-2 | - | - | TRBV6-5 | CASSSTPYRTNGYTF | TGTGCCAGCAGTTCCACCCCGTACAGGACGAATGGCTACACCTTC
TRBJ2-5 | - | TRBD2 | TRBV2 | CASSEGGRTVPWETQYF | TGTGCCAGCAGTGAGGGGGGGAGGACGGTCCCGTGGGAGACCCAGTACTTC
TRBJ2-3 | - | TRBD2 | TRBV14 | CASSHRTSGSASTGADTQYF | TGTGCCAGCAGCCACAGGACTAGCGGGAGTGCGAGCACCGGCGCAGATACGCAGTATTTT
TRBJ1-4 | - | TRBD1 | TRBV15 | CATSRKGAANEKLFF | TGTGCCACCAGCAGAAAGGGGGCTGCTAATGAAAAACTGTTTTTT
TRBJ2-1 | - | - | TRBV27 | CASTHTSFTYNEQFF | TGTGCCAGCACCCATACTAGCTTTACCTACAATGAGCAGTTCTTC
TRBJ1-1 | once | - | TRBV4-2 | CASSQDGGARNTEAFF | TGTGCCAGCAGCCAAGACGGCGGGGCCCGGAACACTGAAGCTTTCTTT
TRBJ2-7 | - | TRBD1 | TRBV4-1 | CASSHSGTGTHEQYF | TGCGCCAGCAGCCATTCCGGGACAGGGACCCACGAGCAGTACTTC
TRBJ1-1 | - | TRBD1 | TRBV10-1 | CASSDKGARTEAFF | TGCGCCAGCAGTGATAAGGGGGCGAGAACTGAAGCTTTCTTT
TRBJ2-7 | - | - | TRBV21-1 | CASSKALCGTSGYEQYF | TGTGCCAGCAGCAAAGCGCTTTGTGGGACTAGCGGATACGAGCAGTACTTC